A selection of T cell receptor beta chains follows, all from one sample in a study of patients and donors after allogeneic stem cell transplantation. Each CDR3 protein gets one entry after TCRdb re-called the RT-PCR reads with MiXCR. The table has about a million distinct CDR3 sequences, roughly 18% seen once. Material for sequencing was blood, either unsorted or a sorted T cell fraction (not recorded which). These TCRs come from a human donor who was either an allogeneic HSCT recipient or a stem cell or donor lymphocyte infusion donor (not recorded which). It is not recorded whose cells these are; they may come from a transplant donor. Each CDR3 is given with its conserved first and last residue. D genes are given only for firm matches.

J gene,V gene,D gene,CDR3 protein
TRBJ2-1,TRBV7-8,TRBD2,CASSLAHVSSGNEQFF
TRBJ2-3,TRBV5-1,TRBD2,CASASAGGVEDTQYF
TRBJ2-2,TRBV12-3/TRBV12-4,TRBD2,CASSLLAANTGELFF
TRBJ2-1,TRBV29-1,-,CSVERDSGFGEQFF
TRBJ2-7,TRBV27,-,CASSITRSYEQYF
TRBJ2-2,TRBV5-1,-,CASTPSGNTGELFF
TRBJ1-4,TRBV25-1,-,CATMDRATNEKLFF
TRBJ1-3,TRBV5-1,-,CASSSDASSGNTIYF
TRBJ2-5,TRBV5-1,TRBD2,CASSLAPSGGRETQYF
TRBJ1-3,TRBV21-1,-,CASSKTSGLSGNTIYF
TRBJ2-7,TRBV4-2,-,CASSQSAAPLSYEQYF
TRBJ2-1,TRBV5-4,-,CASSEGSYSYNEQFF
TRBJ2-5,TRBV9,TRBD2,CASSVGSGGTVTQYF
TRBJ2-7,TRBV21-1,-,CASSTREVVAGGPNEQYF
TRBJ2-3,TRBV7-9,-,CASSLDISTDTQYF
TRBJ2-1,TRBV6-1,-,CASGWTEPPYNEQFF
TRBJ1-3,TRBV30,-,CAWSRGSGNTIYF
TRBJ2-1,TRBV25-1,TRBD2,CASSEFKAGEVSEQFF
TRBJ2-7,TRBV6-1,TRBD1,CASVRDRASYEQYF
TRBJ2-3,TRBV9,TRBD2,CASSAGTSGKDADTQYF
TRBJ2-2,TRBV6-1,-,CASRFQWGWNTGELFF
TRBJ2-7,TRBV29-1,-,CSVELDRSYEQYF
TRBJ2-7,TRBV15,-,CATSRDQGREQYF
TRBJ2-1,TRBV7-6,TRBD2,CASSPRRLAGVNEQFF
TRBJ2-7,TRBV27,-,CASSLIPPTRSSSYEQYF
TRBJ2-2,TRBV5-1,TRBD2,CASSFPLTSGGTRLNTGELFF
TRBJ2-3,TRBV4-2,TRBD2,CASSLEAGGLTQYF